This passage covers 25 T cell receptor beta chains from one sample sequenced in a study of human T cells and chemical hapten exposure. TCRdb itself ran the RACE reads through MiXCR, one entry per CDR3 protein. The sample includes roughly 38,000 distinct CDR3 sequences, around 12% of them seen just once. Noted time point: pre-sensitization, week 0. Treatment indicated: therapeutic diphenylcyclopropenone sensitization with weekly scalp DPC. The authors' total RNA extraction used unfractionated whole blood. The sequenced sample was whole blood, obtained in connection with sensitization to the hapten diphenylcyclopropenone (DPC). These receptors came from a middle-aged woman with alopecia areata. Some clones in this sample may be carry-over from other donors' samples.

This clonotype has at least ten counts. The chain uses TRBV14 and TRBJ2-4; TRBD1 matches 8 bases. CDR1 SGHDN and CDR2 FVKESK come from the germline V gene. The CDR3 covers 14 residues. V trimming: 6 bases; J trimming: 6 bases; junction bases outside the gene matches: 7. The CDR3 loop is CASSLRGQGNIQYF. CDR3 sequence (DNA): TGTGCCAGCAGTCTCAGAGGACAGGGAAACATTCAGTACTTC.

This clonotype was seen more than once but under ten times. The rearrangement links TRBV29-1 to TRBJ2-2; D could derive from TRBD1 or TRBD2 (5 bases each). This CDR3 contains 13 residues. Germline CDR1 SQVTM, CDR2 ANQGSEA. CDR3 in amino acids: CRPRGPHTGELFF. The CDR3, as DNA: TGCAGGCCCCGGGGCCCCCACACCGGGGAGCTGTTTTTT.

There are many counts of this clonotype. CDR3 sequence (DNA): TGCAGCGCTCAAGGGGTAGGCCAAGAGACCCAGTACTTC. This sequence encodes CSAQGVGQETQYF. The genes are TRBV29-1 and TRBJ2-5, with a tentative D call TRBD1 (5 bases). V shed 7 bases and J shed 1 base, with 13 bases lying between them. The germline gives CDR1 SQVTM, CDR2 ANQGSEA. The CDR3 sequence is 13 residues long. The complete variable domain, with remaining parts taken from reference TRBV29-1 and TRBJ2-5, reads SAVISQKPSRDICQRGTSLTIQCQVDSQVTMMFWYRQQPGQSLTLIATANQGSEATYESGFVIDKFPISRPNLTFSTLTVSNMSPEDSSIYLCSAQGVGQETQYFGPGTRLLVL.

This clonotype was recorded once. CDR3 coding DNA: TGTGCCAGCAGCGCGCTCGACAGCTCCTCCTACAATGAGCAGTTCTTC. Translating gives CASSALDSSSYNEQFF. The genes are TRBV9 and TRBJ2-1; maybe TRBD1 (5 bases). The germline V gene encodes CDR1 SGDLS and CDR2 YYNGEE. With 3 bases removed from V and 0 bases from J, the gap between germline ends came to 13 bases. This CDR3 contains 16 residues.

The table lists this clonotype with many counts. The rearrangement uses TRBV7-9 and TRBJ2-2, with 8 bases aligning to TRBD2. Unmatched junction bases numbered 5, after V lost 6 bases and J lost 2 bases. CDR1 and CDR2 (germline): SEHNR, FQNEAQ (reference sequence). The CDR3 spans 15 residues. The CDR3 loop reads CASRRLARNTGELFF. The CDR3 DNA is TGTGCCAGCAGACGACTAGCGCGAAACACCGGGGAGCTGTTTTTT.

The rearrangement links TRBV6-5 to TRBJ1-6; no definite D call. V lost 6 bases and J 8 bases, leaving 20 bases between the germline ends. Germline CDR1 reads MNHEY; CDR2 reads SVGAGI. This CDR3 region has 16 residues. The CDR3 region is CASRVEDGRFHSPLHF. The CDR3 nucleotides read TGTGCCAGCAGGGTCGAGGACGGACGCTTTCATTCACCCCTCCACTTT.

This clonotype was counted only a few times. The rearrangement joins TRBV6-1 to TRBJ2-5; D is undetermined. V lost 2 bases and J lost 1, with 11 bases in between. The CDR3 is made up of 15 amino acids. The germline CDR1 and CDR2 sequences are MNHNS and SASEGT. The CDR3 spells CASSELDGSQETQYF. DNA for the CDR3: TGTGCCAGCAGTGAACTGGACGGTTCCCAAGAGACCCAGTACTTC.

This clonotype was found many times. The chain's CDR3 is CASSLSYSGANVLTF. CDR3 coding DNA: TGTGCCAGCAGTTTATCTTACTCTGGGGCCAACGTCCTGACTTTC. The chain carries TRBV27 and TRBJ2-6; D remains ambiguous. This CDR3 region has 15 residues. Deletions cut 0 bases from V and 0 bases from J, with 3 bases between. The germline V gene encodes CDR1 MNHEY and CDR2 SMNVEV (reference sequence).

This chain links TRBV12-3 or TRBV12-4 with TRBJ1-2; TRBD1 might be the D (5 bases). This CDR3 spans 13 amino acids. Trimming shortened V by 6 bases and J by 6 bases, and 14 bases separated the two germline ends. The CDR3 loop reads CASRNQGVHGYTF. Written as DNA, the CDR3 is TGTGCCAGCAGAAATCAGGGAGTCCATGGCTACACCTTC.

The chain combines TRBV10-1 with TRBJ2-1; 8 bases align to TRBD2. V was clipped by 4 bases and J by 2 bases; unmatched bases: 4. CDR1 and CDR2 from the germline V gene are WNHNN and SYGVQD (reference sequence). The CDR3 covers 15 residues. CDR3 amino acids: CASSAGREAYNEQFF. The CDR3 region has the DNA TGCGCCAGCAGTGCTGGGCGGGAGGCCTACAATGAGCAGTTCTTC.

CDR3 region: CASSFGNEQFF. For the CDR3, the DNA is TGTGCCAGCAGTTTCGGGAATGAGCAGTTCTTC. The J gene is TRBJ2-1, the V gene TRBV6-2 or TRBV6-3; D not certain. This CDR3 region has 11 residues. With 4 bases removed from V and 7 bases from J, the gap between germline ends came to 5 bases. Germline CDR1 and CDR2: MNHEY and SVGEGT.

This clonotype has ten or more counts. This chain uses TRBV7-2 with TRBJ1-2; D unresolved. V was clipped by 1 base and J by 0 bases, with 6 bases between them. CDR3 length: 14 amino acids. CDR1 is SGHTA and CDR2 is FQGNSA in the germline V gene. The CDR3 DNA reads as TGTGCCAGCAGCTTAGACTCCTCTAACTATGGCTACACCTTC. Translated: CASSLDSSNYGYTF.

This clonotype was counted many times. The J gene is TRBJ2-2, the V gene TRBV5-5, with D possibly called TRBD1 or TRBD2 (5 bases each). The length of the CDR3 is 15 residues. Germline V gene sequence: CDR1 SGHKS, CDR2 YYEKEE (reference sequence). The germline V and J ends were trimmed by 4 bases and 1 base, with 11 bases remaining between them. CDR3 sequence reads: CASSPGTRNTGELFF. CDR3 sequence (DNA): TGTGCCAGCAGCCCAGGGACCCGGAACACCGGGGAGCTGTTTTTT.

This clonotype has ten or more counts. The chain combines TRBV29-1 with TRBJ1-1; TRBD1 matches 8 bases. CDR1 is SQVTM, CDR2 ANQGSEA, per germline. The CDR3 runs to 11 residues. Trimming took 6 bases from V and 6 from J; bases not matched to a gene: 3. In DNA, the CDR3 is TGCAGCGTCCAGGGGGCGTCTGAAGCTTTCTTT. It yields the protein CSVQGASEAFF. The full variable domain, in which reference TRBV29-1 and TRBJ1-1 provide the parts outside the CDR3, is SAVISQKPSRDICQRGTSLTIQCQVDSQVTMMFWYRQQPGQSLTLIATANQGSEATYESGFVIDKFPISRPNLTFSTLTVSNMSPEDSSIYLCSVQGASEAFFGQGTRLTVV.

This chain uses TRBV29-1 with TRBJ2-1; weak D call: TRBD2 (6 bases). This CDR3 region has 14 residues. Germline CDR1 is SQVTM and CDR2 is ANQGSEA. Trimming stripped 4 bases from V and 4 bases from J, with 14 bases between. The CDR3 loop is CSVGTGAGYNEQFF. The CDR3 DNA reads TGCAGCGTTGGCACGGGTGCGGGGTACAATGAGCAGTTCTTC.

This clonotype has ten or more counts. The chain uses TRBV29-1 and TRBJ2-7; 10 bases are a match to TRBD1. This CDR3 is 15 amino acids long. Germline CDR1 reads SQVTM; CDR2 reads ANQGSEA. V was clipped by 0 bases and J by 0 bases; unmatched bases: 2. CDR3 DNA: TGCAGCGTTGAAGACCGGGACAGGGGCTCCTACGAGCAGTACTTC. This encodes CSVEDRDRGSYEQYF.

This clonotype was counted ten times or more. The chain employs TRBV29-1 and TRBJ2-7; the D gene is possibly TRBD1 (5 bases). The CDR3 length is 11 residues. CDR1 and CDR2 from the germline V gene are SQVTM and ANQGSEA. V lost 5 bases, J lost 1 base, and 6 bases lay in between. The CDR3 sequence: CSVRGSYEQYF. The CDR3 DNA reads TGCAGCGTTAGGGGTTCCTACGAGCAGTACTTC.

This clonotype was counted a few times. This chain connects TRBV9 to TRBJ2-5, with 11 bases lining up with TRBD2. This CDR3 spans 13 amino acids. V lost 5 bases to trimming and J lost 4 bases; unmatched junction nucleotides: 1. The germline CDR1 and CDR2 sequences are SGDLS and YYNGEE. CDR3 nucleotide sequence: TGTGCCAGCAGTAGCGGGGGGGCAGAGACCCAGTACTTC. It encodes CASSSGGAETQYF. The full variable domain, rest sourced from reference TRBV9 and TRBJ2-5, is DSGVTQTPKHLITATGQRVTLRCSPRSGDLSVYWYQQSLDQGLQFLIQYYNGEERAKGNILERFSAQQFPDLHSELNLSSLELGDSALYFCASSSGGAETQYFGPGTRLLVL.

This clonotype appeared many times. The chain combines TRBV11-2 with TRBJ2-3; 13 bases fit TRBD2. CDR1 is SGHAT, CDR2 FQNNGV, per germline. CDR3 size: 18 residues. V lost 4 bases and J lost 3; bases outside the gene matches: 10. The CDR3, as DNA: TGTGCCAGCAGCTGGGAAAGCCCGGGACTAGCGGGAACAGATACGCAGTATTTT. It encodes CASSWESPGLAGTDTQYF.

The chain joins TRBV6-2 or TRBV6-3 to TRBJ2-2; 7 nucleotides match TRBD1. The germline gives CDR1 MNHEY, CDR2 SVGEGT. The V and J ends lost 7 bases and 4 bases, in that order; junction bases with no gene match: 6. The CDR3 is 14 residues long. In DNA, the CDR3 is TGTGCCAGCATAAGGGGGCCGAGCACCGGGGAGCTGTTTTTT. Its protein is CASIRGPSTGELFF.

V is TRBV5-5 and J is TRBJ1-2, with 9 positions matching TRBD1. From germline, CDR1 is SGHKS and CDR2 YYEKEE (reference sequence). The V segment lost 2 bases and the J segment 7 bases; nucleotides outside the gene matches: 3. This CDR3 spans 13 amino acids. In DNA form, the CDR3 reads TGTGCCAGCAGCTTACAGGGGGCGGTTGGCTACACCTTC. Its protein product is CASSLQGAVGYTF.

Many counts were recorded for this clonotype. The chain links TRBV19 to TRBJ2-1; D possibly corresponds to TRBD2 (5 bases). Trimming took 1 base from V and 13 from J, leaving 8 bases between them. Per the germline V gene, CDR1 is LNHDA and CDR2 is SQIVND (reference sequence). The CDR3 loop spans 11 amino acids. The CDR3 region is CASSIGGHQFF. The CDR3 DNA sequence: TGTGCCAGTAGTATAGGAGGGCATCAGTTCTTC.

This clonotype was recorded a few times. This chain connects TRBV28 to TRBJ2-3; 13 bases line up with TRBD2. The CDR3 covers 15 residues. Unmatched junction bases numbered 5, after V lost 6 bases and J lost 5 bases. The germline gives CDR1 MDHEN, CDR2 SYDVKM. The CDR3: CASSRRLAGGDTQYF. The CDR3 region has the DNA TGTGCCAGCAGCCGAAGACTAGCGGGAGGAGATACGCAGTATTTT.

This clonotype has ten or more counts. The chain has TRBV20-1 and TRBJ2-2; 9 nucleotides align to TRBD2. The V gene end was trimmed by 5 bases and the J gene end by 2 bases; junction bases not matched to a gene: 15. This CDR3 region has 18 residues. The germline CDR1 and CDR2 sequences are DFQATT and SNEGSKA (reference sequence). This CDR3 reads CSAPMGASGNRNTGELFF. The CDR3 DNA follows: TGCAGTGCTCCCATGGGGGCTAGCGGGAACCGCAACACCGGGGAGCTGTTTTTT.

V and J are TRBV20-1 and TRBJ2-1, with TRBD2 matching 8 bases. CDR3 length: 15 residues. CDR1 is DFQATT and CDR2 is SNEGSKA in the germline V gene (reference sequence). The J segment lost 7 bases and the V segment lost 7 bases, leaving 15 bases of the junction unmatched. The chain's CDR3 is CSGEGESSGSNEQFF. The CDR3 nucleotides read TGCAGTGGAGAGGGAGAGTCTAGCGGGTCTAATGAGCAGTTCTTC.